Listed here is a single T cell receptor beta chain. As yet, its antigen is unknown. These data originate in a study of cytomegalovirus exposure and HLA in healthy donors. Study-wide results and caveats: First-cohort TCR clusters were later found to tend to co-occur in the approximately 110 validation repertoires. Generally TCR sequences proved uncommon, though certain public TCRs appeared in numerous donors.

The method was immunoSEQ multiplex PCR; TCRdb's version includes in-frame clones alone and lacks a portion of them. The sample has under 250,000 clones; roughly 90% are singletons. V was trimmed by 1 base and J by 4 bases, leaving 11 bases between them. This CDR3 spans 16 amino acids. Germline values: CDR1 SGHAT, CDR2 FQNNGV. Sequenced sample: PBMCs. This clonotype was obtained from a man younger than 35 in good health and CMV-seropositive. The chain is built from TRBV11-2 and TRBJ2-6, with D unclear. CDR3 residues: CASSLVPALGANVLTF. The CDR3 DNA is TGTGCCAGCAGCTTAGTTCCCGCGTTGGGGGCCAACGTCCTGACTTTC.